Listed here are 10 T cell receptor beta chains from one sample, sequenced in a study of T cells after yellow fever vaccination. TCRdb redid the calling of the 5' RACE reads with MiXCR, one entry per CDR3 protein. The table has hundreds of thousands of distinct CDR3 sequences, 21% seen once. This specimen was PBMCs, taken roughly 20 days after the first yellow fever vaccination. Source of these receptors: a man aged 18-30 years who received the YFV17D yellow fever vaccine.

J is TRBJ2-7 and V is TRBV28, with D tentatively TRBD1 (6 bases). Per the germline V gene, CDR1 is MDHEN and CDR2 is SYDVKM. This CDR3 has 15 amino acids. V lost 5 bases and J 4 bases, leaving 18 bases between the germline ends. DNA of the CDR3: TGTGCCAGCAGTCGGAATGGACAGTCACCTTACGAGCAGTACGTC. Amino acids: CASSRNGQSPYEQYV.

This clonotype showed up just a few times. The chain employs TRBV11-2 and TRBJ2-3; a weak D match, TRBD1 (6 bases). V lost 5 bases to trimming and J lost 5 bases, with 17 bases between them. The germline gives CDR1 SGHAT, CDR2 FQNNGV. The CDR3 runs 15 residues. CDR3 nucleotide sequence: TGTGCCAGCAGCCCCAATTCGTTGGACAGAGATACGCAGTATTTT. Translating gives CASSPNSLDRDTQYF. Full variable domain (rest looked up from reference TRBV11-2 and TRBJ2-3): EAGVAQSPRYKIIEKRQSVAFWCNPISGHATLYWYQQILGQGPKLLIQFQNNGVVDDSQLPKDRFSAERLKGVDSTLKIQPAKLEDSAVYLCASSPNSLDRDTQYFGPGTRLTVL.

In its sample, this clonotype was seen once. The gene calls are TRBV12-3 or TRBV12-4 and TRBJ1-3; D ambiguous. The CDR3 sequence is 14 residues long. Trimming pared 2 bases from V and 6 bases from J, leaving 11 bases between. CDR3 DNA sequence: TGTGCCAGCAGTTTAATTGGGGTGCTAAACACCATATATTTT. Protein sequence: CASSLIGVLNTIYF.

There are many counts of this clonotype. This chain connects TRBV5-1 to TRBJ1-1; 9 bases fit TRBD1. Germline V lookup: CDR1 SGHRS, CDR2 YFSETQ. The V segment lost 5 bases and the J segment 4 bases; nucleotides outside the gene matches: 3. The CDR3 runs to 13 residues. CDR3 amino acids: CASRQGALTEAFF. The DNA for the CDR3 is TGCGCCAGCAGACAGGGGGCGCTCACTGAAGCTTTCTTT.

This clonotype was seen a single time. The chain is built from TRBV20-1 and TRBJ2-5, with D possibly called TRBD1 or TRBD2 (5 bases each). In germline, CDR1 is DFQATT, CDR2 SNEGSKA (reference sequence). The CDR3 is 12 residues long. V gave up 5 bases and J gave up 3 bases, with 10 bases separating them. CDR3 loop: CSAPGLKETQYF. The CDR3 nucleotides are TGCAGTGCTCCGGGGCTTAAAGAGACCCAGTACTTC.

The rearrangement joins TRBV2 to TRBJ1-3; D gene ambiguous. Trimming removed 4 bases from V and 3 bases from J, with 19 bases in between. CDR1 is SNHLY, CDR2 FYNNEI, per germline. This CDR3 has 17 amino acids. CDR3 sequence: CASSGSTEEFVGNTIYF. In DNA, the CDR3 is TGTGCCAGCAGTGGGTCGACGGAGGAATTCGTTGGAAACACCATATATTTT.

This clonotype showed up just a few times. The chain has TRBV2 and TRBJ2-7; D is uncertain. The CDR3 runs to 11 residues. V lost 6 bases and J 3 bases, leaving 6 bases between the germline ends. CDR1 is SNHLY, CDR2 FYNNEI, per germline. CDR3 protein: CASSPYYEQYF. The CDR3 DNA follows: TGTGCCAGCAGCCCATACTACGAGCAGTACTTC.

This clonotype showed up just a few times. The rearrangement joins TRBV27 to TRBJ2-7, with D unclear. CDR3 size: 13 residues. Germline CDR1 reads MNHEY; CDR2 reads SMNVEV (reference sequence). V lost 4 bases, J lost 3 bases, and 10 bases lay in between. The CDR3 region is CASSSLTFYEQYF. The CDR3 coding sequence is TGTGCCAGCAGTTCCCTAACTTTCTACGAGCAGTACTTC.

CDR3 nucleotide sequence: TGTGCCAGCAGTTTGGGACAGGTCTACAATGAGCAGTTCTTC. This encodes CASSLGQVYNEQFF. V and J are TRBV27 and TRBJ2-1, with 8 bases fitting TRBD1. The CDR3 contains 14 residues. CDR1 is MNHEY and CDR2 is SMNVEV in the germline V gene (reference sequence). The V segment lost 3 bases and the J segment 3 bases; nucleotides outside the gene matches: 1.

This clonotype was picked up a small number of times. This chain joins TRBV12-3 or TRBV12-4 and TRBJ2-2, with no clear D. V dropped 5 bases and J dropped 10 bases, with 8 bases sitting between them. The CDR3 sequence is 11 residues long. The CDR3 sequence is CASSGFAELFF. CDR3 in DNA: TGTGCCAGCAGTGGGTTTGCGGAGCTGTTTTTT.